Given below is one T cell receptor (beta chain) in context. Antigen: not known. At one of its ends the junction is not consistent with the germline gene, which may arise from a read error. The data are from a study of blood T cells in healthy people across ages. General study results and limits: Among long-lived donors, naive CD4+ cells were more numerous and diversity higher than in aged donors. Age brought a roughly linear fall in TCR beta diversity measured per million T cells.

Then a second PCR, running roughly 6 to 12 cycles, was carried out with a sample-barcoded 5' primer and a J-beta primer mix. Every individual sample yielded 2.5 million or more paired-end reads (each containing CDR3). TCRdb re-called the 5' RACE reads with MiXCR, one entry per CDR3 protein. The sample records about 1.1 million distinct CDR3 sequences, around two fifths being singletons. Each donor had approximately 10 milliliters of peripheral blood drawn. Germline V gene lookup returns CDR1 ENHRY and CDR2 SYGVKD. This CDR3 has 14 amino acids. The chain has TRBV10-3 and TRBJ2-6, with D possibly TRBD1 on 5 matching bases. This clonotype was sampled from a man in his late teens or twenties in good health. The sequenced material came from blood. The CDR3 DNA follows: TGTGCCATCAGAACCGACTCTGGGGCCAACGCCCTGACTTTC. It translates to CAIRTDSGANALTF.